The 21 T cell receptor beta chains listed next were all sequenced from one sample in a study of naive and memory T cell subsets. Study outcomes and limitations: A few larger clonotypes appeared in naive repertoires, especially CD8, possibly memory cells re-expressing CD45RA.

The beta constant-region primer was an equimolar mix of two oligonucleotides covering TRBC1 and TRBC2. Nested alpha and beta constant-region primers with the SP2 primer drove four PCR rounds on ligated cDNA. TCRdb used MiXCR to reprocess the UMI-ligation and nested PCR reads, holding one entry per CDR3 protein. The data hold about 140,000 distinct CDR3 sequences, with about 20% observed a single time. Their target antigens are unknown. Material for sequencing was naive CD8+ T cells from blood. The receptors stem from a human donor in good health.

This clonotype was detected only a few times. This rearrangement joins TRBV5-4 to TRBJ1-2; D not resolved. V was pared by 2 bases and J by 8 bases, with 13 bases between. This CDR3 is built from 13 residues. Germline values: CDR1 SGHNT, CDR2 YYREEE (reference sequence). The CDR3 DNA sequence: TGTGCCAGCAGCTTAGGAGGACTCCGCGGCTACACCTTC. Protein: CASSLGGLRGYTF.

This clonotype was detected only a few times. The chain links TRBV28 to TRBJ1-5; TRBD1 aligns across 8 bases. The CDR3 is made up of 16 amino acids. J lost 5 bases, V lost 3 bases, and 9 bases had no gene match. From germline, CDR1 is MDHEN and CDR2 SYDVKM. CDR3 region: CASSFRTGRFDQPQHF. CDR3 in DNA: TGTGCCAGCAGTTTTCGGACAGGGAGGTTCGATCAGCCCCAGCATTTT.

This clonotype was seen only a few times. The chain joins TRBV10-3 to TRBJ2-1, with 9 bases lining up with TRBD1. Germline V lookup: CDR1 ENHRY, CDR2 SYGVKD. The CDR3 spans 17 residues. V dropped 7 bases and J dropped 5; count of bases not matched to a gene: 15. The CDR3: CAINGQGLGTLNNEQFF. The DNA of the CDR3 is TGTGCCATCAACGGACAGGGGCTAGGGACTCTAAACAATGAGCAGTTCTTC.

This clonotype was observed a few times. V and J are TRBV12-3 or TRBV12-4 and TRBJ2-7; D not resolved. Deletions cut 2 bases from V and 6 bases from J, with 11 bases between. The CDR3 length is 13 residues. The CDR3 here is CASSLSFGGEQYF. The CDR3 DNA reads as TGTGCCAGCAGTTTATCTTTCGGCGGCGAGCAGTACTTC.

J is TRBJ2-3 and V is TRBV7-2; D is ambiguous. Germline V gives CDR1 SGHTA, CDR2 FQGNSA. The CDR3 has 13 residues. Trimming stripped 8 bases from V and 4 bases from J, with 13 bases between. DNA for the CDR3: TGTGCCAGCGCGCTTTGGGCGTCAGATACGCAGTATTTT. It translates to CASALWASDTQYF.

This clonotype was seen a few times. V gene TRBV5-1 combines with J gene TRBJ2-3; TRBD2 matches 9 bases. V gave up 4 bases and J gave up 4 bases; unmatched junction bases: 7. This CDR3 contains 15 residues. CDR1 and CDR2 from the germline V gene are SGHRS and YFSETQ. CDR3: CASSLRGRDADTQYF. The CDR3 DNA reads as TGCGCCAGCAGCCTTCGCGGGAGGGACGCAGATACGCAGTATTTT.

This clonotype was observed a few times. The J gene is TRBJ2-7, the V gene TRBV27; unclear D gene. Germline V gene sequence: CDR1 MNHEY, CDR2 SMNVEV (reference sequence). CDR3 size: 14 residues. V lost 5 bases to trimming and J lost 0 bases, with 11 bases between them. CDR3 bases: TGTGCCAGCAGTCTTTGGCGGCACTCCTACGAGCAGTACTTC. This translates into CASSLWRHSYEQYF.

This clonotype appeared many times. The chain has TRBV2 and TRBJ2-4, with D unclear. The CDR3 length is 16 residues. Germline lookup yields CDR1 SNHLY and CDR2 FYNNEI. The V and J ends lost 7 bases and 0 bases respectively, with 16 bases between them. CDR3: CASMGLTILAKNIQYF. CDR3 nucleotide sequence: TGTGCCAGCATGGGTCTGACCATACTAGCCAAAAACATTCAGTACTTC.

The chain employs TRBV4-1 and TRBJ1-5; D may be TRBD1 (6 bases). Germline loops: CDR1 MGHRA, CDR2 YSYEKL. V was cut by 0 bases and J by 1 base, with 16 bases left in between. This CDR3 has 18 residues. The CDR3 loop is CASSQEPGTGRSNQPQHF. The CDR3 DNA reads TGCGCCAGCAGCCAAGAACCGGGTACAGGGAGAAGCAATCAGCCCCAGCATTTT.

The chain combines TRBV19 with TRBJ2-1; 10 bases align to TRBD2. The length of the CDR3 is 16 residues. V gave up 3 bases and J gave up 9 bases; unmatched junction bases: 11. Germline V lookup: CDR1 LNHDA, CDR2 SQIVND (reference sequence). The CDR3, as DNA: TGTGCCAGTAGTATTCTGGGGCTAGCGGGAGAGGGTGAGCAGTTCTTC. It translates to CASSILGLAGEGEQFF.

This clonotype was seen at least ten times. The V and J genes are TRBV13 and TRBJ1-2; TRBD1 matches at 10 bases. Germline loops: CDR1 PRHDT, CDR2 FYEKMQ (reference sequence). This CDR3 spans 12 amino acids. V trimming: 5 bases; J trimming: 12 bases; junction bases outside the gene matches: 6. CDR3 bases: TGTGCCAGCAGCGTCGGGACAGGGGAGGACACCTTC. Translating it yields CASSVGTGEDTF.

This chain links TRBV14 with TRBJ2-1; D call uncertain. The CDR3 loop spans 12 amino acids. Germline-derived CDR1 and CDR2 are SGHDN and FVKESK. Trimming took 1 base from V and 13 from J, leaving 11 bases between them. The CDR3 loop is CASSQGVVKQFF. DNA of the CDR3: TGTGCCAGCAGCCAAGGCGTAGTGAAACAGTTCTTC.

This chain uses TRBV15 with TRBJ2-7, with 7 bases lining up with TRBD2. The CDR3 sequence is 14 residues long. Germline V gives CDR1 LNHNV, CDR2 YYDKDF (reference sequence). The junction had 16 bases not matched to a gene; V was cut back by 11 bases and J by 6 bases. CDR3 region: CAASKREERGEQYF. DNA for the CDR3: TGTGCCGCTAGTAAGCGGGAAGAACGAGGCGAGCAGTACTTC.

This clonotype was seen more than once but under ten times. J is TRBJ2-7 and V is TRBV20-1; 10 bases are shared with TRBD2. With 6 bases clipped from V and 1 base from J, the junction kept 3 bases outside the gene matches. Germline V gene sequence: CDR1 DFQATT, CDR2 SNEGSKA (reference sequence). This CDR3 has 13 amino acids. DNA of the CDR3: TGCAGTGCGGAGCGGGGGGGGTCCTACGAGCAGTACTTC. Protein: CSAERGGSYEQYF.

The chain uses TRBV29-1 and TRBJ2-2, with D uncertain. Germline assignment: CDR1 SQVTM and CDR2 ANQGSEA. CDR3 size: 10 residues. Between the trimmed V and J ends, which lost 5 bases and 7 bases, there was a span of 5 bases. CDR3 protein: CSVLDGELFF. In DNA form, the CDR3 reads TGCAGCGTTTTAGACGGGGAGCTGTTTTTT.

The chain has TRBV28 and TRBJ2-1, with 15 nucleotides matching TRBD2. The trim removed 5 bases at V and 9 bases at J, leaving 8 bases unmatched. Germline-derived CDR1 and CDR2 are MDHEN and SYDVKM. The CDR3 sequence is 16 residues long. CDR3 DNA sequence: TGTGCCAGCAGTCTCGGACTAGCGGGAGGGTATGGTGAGCAGTTCTTC. Protein sequence: CASSLGLAGGYGEQFF.

In its sample, this clonotype was seen a few times. An end of the junction does not agree with germline; a read error may underlie this. The rearrangement links TRBV28 to TRBJ2-3; perhaps D is TRBD1 or TRBD2 (5 bases each). The CDR3 spans 13 residues. Germline loops: CDR1 MDHEN, CDR2 SYDVKM. The CDR3 region is CASSYLSRDPADF. CDR3 sequence (DNA): TGTGCCAGCAGTTACTTATCCCGGGACCCAGCGGATTTT.

This clonotype was found a few times. CDR3 protein: CASRREPDTQYF. The CDR3 nucleotides are TGTGCCAGCCGGAGGGAGCCAGATACGCAGTATTTT. The chain employs TRBV10-3 and TRBJ2-3, with D tentatively TRBD2 (6 bases). Trimming took 10 bases from V and 4 from J, leaving 12 bases between them. Germline CDR1 is ENHRY and CDR2 is SYGVKD. CDR3 length: 12 amino acids.

This sequence joins TRBV12-3 or TRBV12-4 and TRBJ1-2; D is uncertain. CDR3 size: 15 residues. Deletions cut 5 bases from V and 8 bases from J, with 21 bases between. The CDR3 nucleotides read TGTGCCAGCAGTCCCTTCATGGGCACGGGAGAAGGCTACACCTTC. Protein product: CASSPFMGTGEGYTF.

This clonotype has just a few counts. The V call is TRBV10-2, the J call TRBJ1-1; 7 positions match TRBD1. The length of the CDR3 is 15 residues. J gave up 1 base and V 3 bases, and 5 bases lay outside the gene matches. Germline-derived CDR1 and CDR2 are WSHSY and SAAADI. Here the CDR3 reads CASSEIRGGNTEAFF. The CDR3 coding sequence is TGCGCCAGCAGTGAAATCAGGGGGGGGAACACTGAAGCTTTCTTT.

The rearrangement joins TRBV2 to TRBJ1-6, with D unclear. This CDR3 contains 14 residues. CDR1 SNHLY and CDR2 FYNNEI come from the germline V gene. Trimming removed 4 bases at V and 7 bases at J, with 11 bases between. The CDR3 coding sequence is TGTGCCAGCAGTGTCTACGGCCAGAATTCACCCCTCCACTTT. Encoded protein: CASSVYGQNSPLHF.